A single sample gave rise to the 15 T cell receptor beta chains below, sequenced in a study of blood T cell repertoires in COVID-19. The repertoire was sequenced with immunoSEQ multiplex PCR; TCRdb's copy has only in-frame clones and lacks some. The profile shows roughly 410,000 clones, 89% of them singletons. The sequencing sample was made of peripheral blood. The receptors derive from a woman aged 40 to 50 with COVID-19, enrolled during active disease.

The J gene is TRBJ2-1, the V gene TRBV28; 14 bases line up with TRBD2. Germline V gene data show CDR1 as MDHEN and CDR2 as SYDVKM. This CDR3 has 16 residues. Trimming took 5 bases from V and 5 from J; bases not matched to a gene: 5. CDR3 region: CASSLPGLAGDNEQFF. CDR3 nucleotides: TGTGCCAGCAGTCTCCCGGGACTAGCGGGGGACAATGAGCAGTTCTTC.

The chain links TRBV7-9 to TRBJ1-1, with 9 nucleotides matching TRBD1. Germline CDR1 is SEHNR and CDR2 is FQNEAQ (reference sequence). V lost 5 bases, J lost 3 bases, and 7 bases stayed unmatched. The CDR3 sequence is 15 residues long. As DNA, the CDR3 is TGTGCCAGCAGCCCGTGGGACAGGGACGACACTGAAGCTTTCTTT. Protein sequence: CASSPWDRDDTEAFF.

This chain uses TRBV30 with TRBJ1-2; 10 nucleotides agree with TRBD1. Trimming removed 6 bases from V and 6 bases from J; junction bases left unmatched: 4. Germline CDR1 and CDR2: GTSNPN and SVGIG (reference sequence). The CDR3 loop spans 12 amino acids. CDR3 nucleotide sequence: TGTGCCTGCCCTGGGACAGGGGATGGCTACACCTTC. Its protein is CACPGTGDGYTF.

The CDR3 DNA reads as TGCGCCAGCAGGTTGACAGGAGCCAACTATGGCTACACCTTC. The encoded protein is CASRLTGANYGYTF. This chain joins TRBV5-1 and TRBJ1-2; tentative D call: TRBD1 (6 bases). Trimming stripped 5 bases from V and 2 bases from J, with 13 bases between. CDR3 length equals 14 residues. Germline assignment: CDR1 SGHRS and CDR2 YFSETQ.

V gene TRBV20-1 combines with J gene TRBJ1-2, with D perhaps TRBD1 (6 bases). Germline V gene sequence: CDR1 DFQATT, CDR2 SNEGSKA (reference sequence). This CDR3 comprises 9 residues. The DNA for the CDR3 is TGCAGAGGGGGAGATGGCTACACCTTC. It specifies CRGGDGYTF.

The V and J genes are TRBV15 and TRBJ1-1; D is perhaps TRBD1 (5 bases). Germline V CDR1 and CDR2: LNHNV, YYDKDF (reference sequence). V was clipped by 8 bases and J by 0 bases, with 16 bases between them. CDR3 size: 15 residues. The CDR3 sequence: CATSANRILNTEAFF. DNA of the CDR3: TGTGCCACCTCGGCTAACAGGATTTTGAACACTGAAGCTTTCTTT.

J is TRBJ2-7 and V is TRBV12-3 or TRBV12-4, with TRBD1 matching 7 bases. This CDR3 contains 13 residues. Trimming at V came to 8 bases and at J to 3 bases, leaving 7 bases not matched to a gene. The CDR3 sequence: CASRTGQGYEQYF. The CDR3 region has the DNA TGTGCCAGCCGGACAGGACAAGGCTACGAGCAGTACTTC.

The chain is built from TRBV3-1 (or the pseudogene TRBV3-2) and TRBJ2-3, with TRBD1 matching 9 bases. V dropped 3 bases and J dropped 0; count of bases not matched to a gene: 13. Germline-derived CDR1 and CDR2 are LGHDT and YNNKEL (reference sequence). CDR3 length: 19 residues. CDR3 in DNA: TGTGCCAGCAGCCATACCGGGACAGGGCTGTTGGGTAGCACAGATACGCAGTATTTT. This codes for CASSHTGTGLLGSTDTQYF.

The J gene is TRBJ2-3, the V gene TRBV19; no reliable D call. Per germline, CDR1 LNHDA and CDR2 SQIVND (reference sequence). The CDR3 runs to 11 residues. The germline V and J ends were trimmed by 10 bases and 2 bases, with 7 bases remaining between them. The CDR3 loop reads CATSVTDTQYF. CDR3 sequence (DNA): TGTGCCACCTCGGTCACAGATACGCAGTATTTT.

This clone was seen just once. DNA for the CDR3: TGTGCCAGCAGCGTAGACAGGGGCAAGCAGTACTTC. This codes for CASSVDRGKQYF. The rearrangement uses TRBV2 and TRBJ2-7; 8 bases align to TRBD1. This CDR3 contains 12 residues. The germline gives CDR1 SNHLY, CDR2 FYNNEI. With V trimmed by 6 bases and J by 8 bases, 6 bases remained unmatched. The variable domain in full, completed from reference TRBV2 and TRBJ2-7, reads EPEVTQTPSHQVTQMGQEVILRCVPISNHLYFYWYRQILGQKVEFLVSFYNNEISEKSEIFDDQFSVERPDGSNFTLKIRSTKLEDSAMYFCASSVDRGKQYFGPGTRLTVT.

The V gene is TRBV5-4, the J gene TRBJ1-1, with D perhaps TRBD1 (5 bases). Germline V gene data show CDR1 as SGHNT and CDR2 as YYREEE (reference sequence). The CDR3 spans 11 residues. The V end lost 5 bases, the J end lost 5 bases, and 7 bases lay between the germline ends. CDR3 nucleotide sequence: TGTGCCAGCAGGGGGGGGACTGAAGCTTTCTTT. Translation: CASRGGTEAFF. The full variable domain, completed using reference TRBV5-4 and TRBJ1-1, is ETGVTQSPTHLIKTRGQQVTLRCSSQSGHNTVSWYQQALGQGPQFIFQYYREEENGRGNFPPRFSGLQFPNYSSELNVNALELDDSALYLCASRGGTEAFFGQGTRLTVV.

This sequence joins TRBV5-1 and TRBJ1-1; no clear D gene. From germline, CDR1 is SGHRS and CDR2 YFSETQ. Trimming removed 2 bases at V and 5 bases at J, with 10 bases between. This CDR3 contains 13 residues. The chain's CDR3 is CASSLQLVTEAFF. The DNA of the CDR3 is TGCGCCAGCAGCTTACAATTGGTGACTGAAGCTTTCTTT.

V is TRBV28 and J is TRBJ1-1; 11 bases are shared with TRBD1. V lost 7 bases and J lost 2; bases outside the gene matches: 3. The germline V gene has CDR1 MDHEN and CDR2 SYDVKM. The CDR3 totals 14 residues. In nucleotides, the CDR3 is TGTGCCAGCACCCGGACAGGGGGCAACACTGAAGCTTTCTTT. It is translated as CASTRTGGNTEAFF.

The rearrangement uses TRBV15 and TRBJ2-6; 10 bases align to TRBD1. In germline, CDR1 is LNHNV, CDR2 YYDKDF (reference sequence). CDR3 length: 16 amino acids. J was trimmed by 4 bases and V by 8 bases; bases with no gene match: 8. CDR3 region: CATSDRGLPGANVLTF. CDR3 DNA sequence: TGTGCCACCTCCGACAGGGGGCTTCCAGGGGCCAACGTCCTGACTTTC.

The DNA of the CDR3 is TGTGCCAGCAGCTTGGGTTGGACAGGGCGGGTTGACGAGCAGTACTTC. It is translated as CASSLGWTGRVDEQYF. V is TRBV5-5 and J is TRBJ2-7, with 8 bases aligning to TRBD1. The V gene end was trimmed by 0 bases and the J gene end by 5 bases; junction bases not matched to a gene: 10. CDR3 size: 16 residues. Germline V gene data show CDR1 as SGHKS and CDR2 as YYEKEE (reference sequence).